This record covers a single T cell receptor beta chain. As yet, its antigen is unknown. This sample was taken from a study of T cell responses to AZD1222 COVID-19 vaccine. V gave up 8 bases and J gave up 1 base; unmatched junction bases: 14. Germline V gene data show CDR1 as MDHEN and CDR2 as SYDVKM. This CDR3 spans 16 amino acids. Produced via immunoSEQ multiplex PCR; TCRdb's table is partial and in-frame only. Of about 110,000 clones in the sample, 87% are singletons; the top ten hold approximately 3.5%. Study-level results: Close to half of all spike-specific TCRs reportedly target regions of the variants that are unmutated.

This TCR came from an adult in good health. The sequencing here drew on peripheral blood, taken on day 0 of AZD1222 vaccination. V gene TRBV28 combines with J gene TRBJ2-7; 7 bases map to TRBD2. Here the CDR3 DNA reads TGTGCCAGCCCTCGCGAGGGAGGGCCGACGTCCTACGAGCAGTACTTC. Protein sequence: CASPREGGPTSYEQYF.